The clone carrying this T cell receptor beta chain was recorded many times. The data derive from a study of T cells after yellow fever vaccination. The length of the CDR3 is 15 residues. Germline V gene data show CDR1 as SGHAT and CDR2 as FQNNGV. Trimming shortened V by 1 base and J by 1 base, and 9 bases separated the two germline ends. TCRdb recomputed calls from the 5' RACE reads with MiXCR, one row per CDR3 protein. The data contain about 340,000 distinct CDR3 sequences, roughly an eighth of them singletons. The gene calls are TRBV11-2 and TRBJ2-3; D call uncertain. The material sequenced was CD4+ T cells sorted from PBMCs, taken 15 days after the yellow fever booster vaccination. This receptor was identified in a man aged 18 to 35 who received the YFV17D yellow fever vaccine. The CDR3 nucleotides read TGTGCCAGCAGCTTAGCGGTTAGCCGCACAGATACGCAGTATTTT. It specifies CASSLAVSRTDTQYF.